These 28 T cell receptor beta chains were all obtained from the same sample, sequenced in a study of graft-versus-host responses after intestinal transplantation. Researchers processed graft tissue to release intraepithelial and lamina propria lymphocytes. Profiling relied on immunoSEQ multiplex PCR, and the TCRdb table lists in-frame clones only, not all of them. Of some 40,000 clones listed, 87% were seen once; the top ten hold over 15%. This material consisted of ileum tissue, taken less than 210 days after intestinal transplant. The source of these receptors is a human patient who received an intestinal transplant, so some T cells may come from the graft donor.

This clone has a handful of counts. This chain links TRBV7-9 with TRBJ2-7, with 9 positions matching TRBD1. Germline values: CDR1 SEHNR, CDR2 FQNEAQ (reference sequence). The CDR3 covers 17 residues. Unmatched junction bases numbered 14, after V lost 3 bases and J lost 5 bases. The CDR3 nucleotides read TGTGCCAGCAGCTTTTTTACAGGGGGCCTCCACGACCACGAGCAGTACTTC. Protein product: CASSFFTGGLHDHEQYF.

J is TRBJ2-5 and V is TRBV29-1, with TRBD2 as a possible D gene (8 bases). The J call is uncertain, as TRBJ2-7 better fits the DNA end. This CDR3 comprises 15 residues. The germline CDR1 and CDR2 sequences are SQVTM and ANQGSEA. The CDR3 reads CSGFNSGDSSYEQYF. DNA of the CDR3: TGCAGCGGATTTAATAGCGGGGACAGCTCCTACGAGCAGTACTTC.

This chain joins TRBV10-1 and TRBJ2-3; tentatively, D is TRBD2 (6 bases). Germline values: CDR1 WNHNN, CDR2 SYGVQD (reference sequence). The CDR3 loop spans 16 amino acids. Trimming removed 6 bases at V and 0 bases at J, with 16 bases between. CDR3 in DNA: TGCGCCAGCAGCCGGTCGGGGGAGATTAGCACAGATACGCAGTATTTT. It specifies CASSRSGEISTDTQYF.

The chain combines TRBV6-5 with TRBJ1-6, with D unclear. Germline V gene sequence: CDR1 MNHEY, CDR2 SVGAGI. V lost 5 bases, J lost 9 bases, and 17 bases lay in between. This CDR3 region has 15 residues. The CDR3 loop reads CASSGEALKGSPLHF. CDR3 in DNA: TGTGCCAGCAGTGGTGAGGCCCTCAAAGGTTCACCCCTCCACTTT.

The J gene is TRBJ1-4, the V gene TRBV6-1, with D perhaps matching TRBD1 (5 bases). The germline V gene has CDR1 MNHNS and CDR2 SASEGT. The V end lost 7 bases, the J end lost 7 bases, and 16 bases lay between the germline ends. The CDR3 spans 14 residues. The CDR3 loop is CASTRYVGGEKLFF. The CDR3 bases are TGTGCCAGCACCAGATATGTTGGGGGTGAAAAACTGTTTTTT.

This chain uses TRBV18 with TRBJ2-3; D possibly corresponds to TRBD2 (5 bases). The germline V and J ends were trimmed by 3 bases and 0 bases, with 10 bases remaining between them. CDR3 size: 15 residues. CDR1 is KGHSH and CDR2 is LQKENI in the germline V gene. The CDR3 DNA reads as TGTGCCAGCTCACCCGGACTGGGAAGCACAGATACGCAGTATTTT. Amino acids: CASSPGLGSTDTQYF.

This rearrangement joins TRBV30 to TRBJ1-5; tentatively, D is TRBD1 (6 bases). Trimming left V 0 bases short and J 7 bases short, with 16 bases between. From germline, CDR1 is GTSNPN and CDR2 SVGIG (reference sequence). The CDR3 contains 15 residues. CDR3 sequence: CAWSVRGAFRQPQHF. CDR3 DNA sequence: TGTGCCTGGAGTGTCCGGGGGGCCTTTCGGCAGCCCCAGCATTTT.

The chain links TRBV6-5 to TRBJ2-7; 12 bases are a match to TRBD2. The CDR3 has 15 amino acids. Trimming took 5 bases from V and 3 from J; bases not matched to a gene: 5. Germline CDR1 and CDR2: MNHEY and SVGAGI. CDR3: CASSQRLAGVYEQYF. The CDR3 nucleotides read TGTGCCAGCAGTCAACGACTAGCGGGGGTCTACGAGCAGTACTTC.

The chain links TRBV14 to TRBJ2-1, with 7 bases that match TRBD1. The CDR3 is 16 residues long. CDR1 and CDR2 from the germline V gene are SGHDN and FVKESK. With V trimmed by 4 bases and J by 4 bases, 10 bases remained unmatched. The CDR3 sequence is CASSPLGDRVYNEQFF. The DNA for the CDR3 is TGTGCCAGCAGCCCCCTCGGGGACAGAGTTTACAATGAGCAGTTCTTC.

The gene calls are TRBV7-8 and TRBJ1-1, with D possibly being TRBD1 (5 bases). Germline values: CDR1 SGHVS, CDR2 FQNEAQ. Deletions cut 3 bases from V and 6 bases from J, with 14 bases between. The CDR3 runs 14 residues. CDR3 residues: CASSFRGGWAEAFF. The CDR3 DNA sequence: TGTGCCAGCAGCTTTCGGGGGGGTTGGGCTGAAGCTTTCTTT.

V gene TRBV18 combines with J gene TRBJ2-5, with D possibly being TRBD2 (5 bases). CDR1 and CDR2 from the germline V gene are KGHSH and LQKENI. The CDR3 extends over 18 amino acids. V was clipped by 2 bases and J by 1 base, with 20 bases between them. Here the CDR3 reads CASSPLAYAGDGQETQYF. The CDR3 DNA reads as TGTGCCAGCTCACCATTGGCGTATGCCGGGGATGGCCAAGAGACCCAGTACTTC.

This chain uses TRBV2 with TRBJ2-1, with 9 bases lining up with TRBD2. The germline V gene has CDR1 SNHLY and CDR2 FYNNEI. This CDR3 is built from 16 residues. The V gene end was trimmed by 6 bases and the J gene end by 5 bases; junction bases not matched to a gene: 11. The CDR3 sequence: CASRRPGLAANNEQFF. As DNA, the CDR3 is TGTGCCAGCAGGAGACCGGGACTAGCAGCAAACAATGAGCAGTTCTTC.

V and J are TRBV27 and TRBJ2-1; TRBD1 matches at 11 bases. The V gene's germline CDR1 is MNHEY and CDR2 SMNVEV (reference sequence). The CDR3 is made up of 16 amino acids. Trimming removed 2 bases from V and 4 bases from J; junction bases left unmatched: 4. Here the CDR3 DNA reads TGTGCCAGCAGTTTAATAGGACAGGGGGCTTACAATGAGCAGTTCTTC. This codes for CASSLIGQGAYNEQFF.

There are a few counts of this clone. Other DNA variants within this sample encode the same CDR3. The chain has TRBV18 and TRBJ2-2, with D hard to call. CDR3 length: 12 amino acids. CDR1 and CDR2 from the germline V gene are KGHSH and LQKENI. V shed 1 base and J shed 4 bases, with 1 base lying between them. CDR3 amino acids: CASSPRTGELFF. Written as DNA, the CDR3 is TGTGCCAGCTCACCACGCACCGGGGAGCTGTTTTTT.

The table lists this clone with a count of one. The V call is TRBV9, the J call TRBJ2-5; the D gene is possibly TRBD1 (5 bases). Germline CDR1 SGDLS, CDR2 YYNGEE. V lost 4 bases, J lost 2 bases, and 12 bases lay in between. The CDR3 is 14 residues long. Here the CDR3 reads CASSLRGRQETQYF. For the CDR3, the DNA is TGTGCCAGCAGCCTTAGGGGAAGACAAGAGACCCAGTACTTC.

The J gene is TRBJ2-5, the V gene TRBV7-9; 10 positions match TRBD2. Germline CDR1 is SEHNR and CDR2 is FQNEAQ (reference sequence). Germline trimming cut 1 base from V and 3 bases from J; bases unmatched to any gene: 11. The CDR3 contains 18 residues. The CDR3 sequence is CASSLGASGGPEEETQYF. DNA for the CDR3: TGTGCCAGCAGCTTAGGTGCTAGCGGGGGCCCCGAGGAAGAGACCCAGTACTTC.

This clone was observed once. The rearrangement joins TRBV6-1 to TRBJ2-4; the D gene is possibly TRBD2 (6 bases). CDR1 and CDR2 (germline): MNHNS, SASEGT. The CDR3 consists of 13 residues. Trimming removed 6 bases at V and 8 bases at J, with 14 bases between. This CDR3 is CASRSGLIDIQYF. For the CDR3, the DNA is TGTGCCAGCAGATCGGGACTCATTGACATTCAGTACTTC.

This rearrangement joins TRBV5-1 to TRBJ2-5; weak D call: TRBD2 (6 bases). The germline V and J ends were trimmed by 1 base and 5 bases, with 15 bases remaining between them. The CDR3 totals 15 residues. The V gene's germline CDR1 is SGHRS and CDR2 YFSETQ. This chain's CDR3 is CASSLIGLSGETQYF. The CDR3 DNA is TGCGCCAGCAGCTTGATAGGACTATCGGGGGAGACCCAGTACTTC.

This clone occurred a few times. V gene TRBV7-3 combines with J gene TRBJ2-5; no firm D call. Trimming stripped 5 bases from V and 2 bases from J, with 9 bases between. The CDR3 sequence is 13 residues long. Germline-derived CDR1 and CDR2 are SGHTA and FQGTGA. CDR3: CASSRTQQETQYF. DNA for the CDR3: TGTGCCAGCAGCCGAACACAGCAAGAGACCCAGTACTTC.

Only a few counts were recorded for this clone. The chain has TRBV20-1 and TRBJ1-5, with D tentatively TRBD1 (5 bases). The CDR3 spans 11 residues. Germline V gene data show CDR1 as DFQATT and CDR2 as SNEGSKA (reference sequence). Trimming shortened V by 3 bases and J by 8 bases, and 8 bases separated the two germline ends. The CDR3 DNA reads TGCAGTGCTAGCGAAGGGGAGCCCCAGCATTTT. Protein sequence: CSASEGEPQHF.

The CDR3 sequence: CASSLLIQEVETQYF. CDR3 bases: TGTGCCAGCAGTCTCCTAATACAGGAGGTGGAGACCCAGTACTTC. The gene calls are TRBV28 and TRBJ2-5; D assignment may be TRBD1 or TRBD2 (5 bases each). The CDR3 contains 15 residues. Per germline, CDR1 MDHEN and CDR2 SYDVKM. Trimming left V 5 bases short and J 5 bases short, with 18 bases between.

The CDR3 DNA follows: TGTGCCAGCATTAGGGGACATGGCACTGAAGCTTTCTTT. This codes for CASIRGHGTEAFF. The genes are TRBV6-1 and TRBJ1-1, with a weak D call TRBD1 (6 bases). The germline V gene has CDR1 MNHNS and CDR2 SASEGT. There are 13 residues in the CDR3. Trimming shortened V by 7 bases and J by 4 bases, and 13 bases separated the two germline ends.

The V gene is TRBV9, the J gene TRBJ2-5; D ambiguous. The last part of the DNA fits TRBJ2-7 better; the J call may be wrong. Germline CDR1 SGDLS, CDR2 YYNGEE. The CDR3 length is 13 residues. The CDR3 sequence is CASSAHSSYEQYF. CDR3 in DNA: TGTGCCAGCAGCGCCCATTCCTCCTACGAGCAGTACTTC.

This clone was seen only once. The V call is TRBV4-1, the J call TRBJ1-6, with D possibly matching TRBD1 (6 bases). V lost 2 bases to trimming and J lost 2 bases, with 13 bases between them. This CDR3 is 17 amino acids long. Per the germline V gene, CDR1 is MGHRA and CDR2 is YSYEKL. The CDR3 sequence is CASSQRGGRAYNSPLHF. DNA for the CDR3: TGCGCCAGCAGCCAACGTGGGGGCCGGGCCTATAATTCACCCCTCCACTTT.

This chain links TRBV2 with TRBJ2-2; D unclear. The germline V and J ends were trimmed by 2 bases and 1 base, with 2 bases remaining between them. Germline CDR1 SNHLY, CDR2 FYNNEI. This CDR3 comprises 13 residues. The CDR3 is CASSERNTGELFF. For the CDR3, the DNA is TGTGCCAGCAGTGAAAGGAACACCGGGGAGCTGTTTTTT.

In the case of this clone: Other nucleotide sequences in the sample specify the same CDR3. This sequence joins TRBV27 and TRBJ2-2; TRBD2 agrees at 11 bases. This CDR3 region has 15 residues. V gave up 4 bases and J gave up 5 bases; unmatched junction bases: 3. Germline-derived CDR1 and CDR2 are MNHEY and SMNVEV (reference sequence). CDR3 sequence: CASSSGTSGTGELFF. CDR3 coding DNA: TGTGCCAGCAGTTCAGGGACTAGCGGAACCGGGGAGCTGTTTTTT.

This clone was seen once. One end of the junction does not line up with germline, which may come from a read error. Other DNA sequences in the sample encode the same CDR3. The chain combines TRBV27 with TRBJ1-6; D unclear. Germline V CDR1 and CDR2: MNHEY, SMNVEV (reference sequence). This CDR3 contains 17 residues. As DNA, the CDR3 is TGTGCCAGCCGTTTCCTACCTCCGGGCTCCTATAATTCCCCCCTCCACTTT. Residues: CASRFLPPGSYNSPLHF.

The chain combines TRBV5-4 with TRBJ2-1; 9 bases align to TRBD2. This CDR3 comprises 16 residues. Germline CDR1 and CDR2: SGHNT and YYREEE (reference sequence). The ends lost 6 bases at V and 3 bases at J; junction bases unmatched: 10. The CDR3 bases are TGTGCCAGCATTCTACGCGGGACTAGCAACTACAATGAGCAGTTCTTC. Protein product: CASILRGTSNYNEQFF.